These 20 T cell receptor beta chains share one sample of origin, sequenced in a study of radiotherapy plus CTLA-4 blockade in lung cancer. The protocol was immunoSEQ multiplex PCR, while the TCRdb copy is restricted to in-frame clones and leaves out a portion. This sample carries 30,000 to 35,000 clones, roughly four fifths of them seen once, and the ten largest clones take roughly 25%. The material was peripheral blood, obtained from a patient treated with radiotherapy plus ipilimumab. Receptor source: a human donor with non-small cell lung cancer that progressed on radiotherapy plus ipilimumab.

The chain joins TRBV27 to TRBJ2-2; weak D call: TRBD1 (6 bases). The CDR3 covers 18 residues. The germline CDR1 and CDR2 sequences are MNHEY and SMNVEV (reference sequence). Between the trimmed V and J ends, which lost 0 bases and 4 bases, there was a span of 18 bases. Here the CDR3 reads CASSLSGPKGVGTGELFF. CDR3 DNA sequence: TGTGCCAGCAGTTTATCCGGCCCCAAGGGGGTTGGCACCGGGGAGCTGTTTTTT.

The chain uses TRBV4-1 and TRBJ1-2; D ambiguous. The germline CDR1 and CDR2 sequences are MGHRA and YSYEKL. The length of the CDR3 is 14 residues. V lost 0 bases and J lost 8, with 13 bases in between. CDR3 bases: TGCGCCAGCAGCCAAGATGCGGGGAATCGGGGCTACACCTTC. This encodes CASSQDAGNRGYTF.

The DNA of the CDR3 is TGTGCCAGCAGCTTGGGGCTCATGAACACTGAAGCTTTCTTT. Translated: CASSLGLMNTEAFF. The chain joins TRBV5-4 to TRBJ1-1; D unclear. Germline CDR1 SGHNT, CDR2 YYREEE (reference sequence). The CDR3 loop spans 14 amino acids. Trimming removed 0 bases at V and 0 bases at J, with 6 bases between.

This clone appeared a few times. The gene calls are TRBV7-6 and TRBJ2-7; 7 positions match TRBD1. The CDR3 covers 12 residues. Germline CDR1 is SGHVS and CDR2 is FNYEAQ. Germline trimming cut 5 bases from V and 4 bases from J; bases unmatched to any gene: 2. The CDR3 region is CASSQTGYEQYF. CDR3 nucleotide sequence: TGTGCCAGCAGCCAGACAGGGTACGAGCAGTACTTC.

The rearrangement uses TRBV19 and TRBJ2-7, with 7 bases fitting TRBD1. The CDR3 sequence is 14 residues long. Germline V CDR1 and CDR2: LNHDA, SQIVND (reference sequence). V trimming: 3 bases; J trimming: 0 bases; junction bases outside the gene matches: 2. The DNA for the CDR3 is TGTGCCAGTAGTATTGGACAGGCCTCCTACGAGCAGTACTTC. It encodes CASSIGQASYEQYF. Looking up the rest from reference TRBV19 and TRBJ2-7 gives the full variable domain: DGGITQSPKYLFRKEGQNVTLSCEQNLNHDAMYWYRQDPGQGLRLIYYSQIVNDFQKGDIAEGYSVSREKKESFPLTVTSAQKNPTAFYLCASSIGQASYEQYFGPGTRLTVT.

The chain carries TRBV6-8 and TRBJ1-2, with TRBD1 identical over 7 bases. Germline V gives CDR1 MNHGY, CDR2 SAAAGT. This CDR3 has 15 amino acids. The V and J ends lost 4 bases and 3 bases, in that order; junction bases with no gene match: 8. The CDR3: CASSFSDRDYYGYTF. The DNA of the CDR3 is TGTGCCAGCAGTTTCTCAGACAGGGATTACTATGGCTACACCTTC.

The J gene is TRBJ1-2, the V gene TRBV11-2, with a weak D call TRBD1 (6 bases). Germline CDR1 reads SGHAT; CDR2 reads FQNNGV. The CDR3 is 15 residues long. V lost 1 base and J lost 2, with 11 bases in between. The CDR3 region has the DNA TGTGCCAGCAGCTTAGTCCAGGGGTGGAACTATGGCTACACCTTC. Protein sequence: CASSLVQGWNYGYTF.

The chain recombines TRBV7-8 with TRBJ1-2, with 10 bases matching TRBD1. This CDR3 has 16 amino acids. V gave up 0 bases and J gave up 5 bases; unmatched junction bases: 6. Germline CDR1 SGHVS, CDR2 FQNEAQ. The CDR3, as DNA: TGTGCCAGCAGCTTAGCGCAAGGACAGGGGGTGTATGGCTACACCTTC. Translating gives CASSLAQGQGVYGYTF.

The chain recombines TRBV2 with TRBJ2-2; 13 bases line up with TRBD2. CDR3 length: 18 amino acids. J lost 1 base, V lost 5 bases, and 7 bases had no gene match. Germline CDR1 reads SNHLY; CDR2 reads FYNNEI. For the CDR3, the DNA is TGTGCCAGCAGTTCGACTAGCGGGGGGTCCCTGAACACCGGGGAGCTGTTTTTT. It specifies CASSSTSGGSLNTGELFF.

The chain couples TRBV11-2 to TRBJ1-2; D gene uncertain. The CDR3 is 15 residues long. CDR1 and CDR2 (germline): SGHAT, FQNNGV. V was pared by 0 bases and J by 2 bases, with 10 bases between. The CDR3 spells CASSLEAEWNYGYTF. CDR3 coding DNA: TGTGCCAGCAGCTTAGAGGCAGAATGGAACTATGGCTACACCTTC.

V usage is TRBV9 and J usage is TRBJ2-3, with 12 bases matching TRBD1. Germline CDR1 and CDR2: SGDLS and YYNGEE. This CDR3 contains 14 residues. Trimming took 7 bases from V and 6 from J; bases not matched to a gene: 6. The CDR3 reads CASAGQGARDTQYF. The CDR3 region has the DNA TGTGCCAGCGCGGGACAGGGGGCAAGGGATACGCAGTATTTT.

V usage is TRBV5-4 and J usage is TRBJ1-1; 7 bases agree with TRBD1. Germline V lookup: CDR1 SGHNT, CDR2 YYREEE (reference sequence). Germline trimming cut 4 bases from V and 0 bases from J; bases unmatched to any gene: 9. This CDR3 has 16 residues. CDR3 nucleotide sequence: TGTGCCAGCAGCCCCTCAGCCGGGACAGTGAACACTGAAGCTTTCTTT. This translates into CASSPSAGTVNTEAFF.

The V call is TRBV23-1, the J call TRBJ2-7, with D perhaps matching TRBD2 (6 bases). TRBV23-1 counts as an open reading frame of uncertain function. V was shortened by 2 bases and J by 1 base, with 15 bases between the two germline ends. This CDR3 is built from 16 residues. The CDR3 loop reads CASSQPRAGRSYEQYF. CDR3 sequence (DNA): TGCGCCAGCAGTCAACCAAGGGCGGGGAGATCCTACGAGCAGTACTTC.

The rearrangement uses TRBV5-5 and TRBJ2-2, with 7 bases fitting TRBD2. The J segment lost 4 bases and the V segment lost 4 bases, leaving 10 bases of the junction unmatched. Germline V gene sequence: CDR1 SGHKS, CDR2 YYEKEE (reference sequence). The CDR3 totals 16 residues. In nucleotides, the CDR3 is TGTGCCAGCAGCCACCCAGGCGGGAGATCCACCGGGGAGCTGTTTTTT. It translates to CASSHPGGRSTGELFF.

The sample holds one count of this clone. J is TRBJ2-7 and V is TRBV2; D might be TRBD2 (7 bases). The CDR3 totals 16 residues. The germline gives CDR1 SNHLY, CDR2 FYNNEI. V lost 7 bases and J lost 0, with 19 bases in between. CDR3 DNA: TGTGCCAGCAAGGGGGGGGGCCTCCAAGGCTCCTACGAGCAGTACTTC. Protein product: CASKGGGLQGSYEQYF.

The V call is TRBV14, the J call TRBJ1-2; no definite D call. The V and J ends lost 4 bases and 4 bases respectively, with 16 bases between them. Germline V gene lookup returns CDR1 SGHDN and CDR2 FVKESK. The CDR3 is 15 amino acids. Here the CDR3 DNA reads TGTGCCAGCAGCCGAGGAGGATCCCTTGCCTATGGCTACACCTTC. Translated: CASSRGGSLAYGYTF.

This clone was observed a single time. V gene TRBV7-9 combines with J gene TRBJ1-6; 8 bases agree with TRBD1. The germline gives CDR1 SEHNR, CDR2 FQNEAQ (reference sequence). This CDR3 contains 17 residues. V was clipped by 5 bases and J by 7 bases; unmatched bases: 13. This CDR3 reads CASSPRPGTGWNSPLHF. The CDR3 nucleotides are TGTGCCAGCAGCCCCCGTCCCGGGACAGGATGGAATTCACCCCTCCACTTT.

This clone was detected once. This chain joins TRBV19 and TRBJ2-7; 13 positions agree with TRBD2. The CDR3 contains 15 residues. Trimming removed 3 bases from V and 2 bases from J; junction bases left unmatched: 1. The germline CDR1 and CDR2 sequences are LNHDA and SQIVND (reference sequence). The DNA for the CDR3 is TGTGCCAGTAGTATGGGACTAGCGGGGCCCTACGAGCAGTACTTC. Protein sequence: CASSMGLAGPYEQYF.

This rearrangement joins TRBV28 to TRBJ2-5; a weak D match, TRBD2 (5 bases). Trimming took 2 bases from V and 5 from J, leaving 12 bases between them. Germline V gene data show CDR1 as MDHEN and CDR2 as SYDVKM. The CDR3 is made up of 14 amino acids. As DNA, the CDR3 is TGTGCCAGCAGTTTACACAATCCGGGGGAGACCCAGTACTTC. This encodes CASSLHNPGETQYF.

V is TRBV19 and J is TRBJ1-6; 12 positions match TRBD1. V gave up 7 bases and J gave up 9 bases; unmatched junction bases: 7. In germline, CDR1 is LNHDA, CDR2 SQIVND (reference sequence). The CDR3 has 15 amino acids. The CDR3 protein is CASTGTGGSISPLHF. Here the CDR3 DNA reads TGTGCCAGTACGGGGACAGGGGGCTCGATTTCACCCCTCCACTTT.